This T cell receptor beta chain is from a study of early T cells in non-severe SARS-CoV-2 infection. Whole-study context: With bulk RNA from unsorted whole blood as input, sequencing yielded unpaired chains.

In this sample, this clonotype turned up many times. Its antigen remains unknown. Study-wide findings and caveats: Matches to VDJdb favored anti-spike CD8 responses and missed private and CD4 specificities.

Trimming stripped 6 bases from V and 7 bases from J, with 6 bases between. CDR1 is DFQATT, CDR2 SNEGSKA, per germline (reference sequence). The length of the CDR3 is 10 residues. Unique molecular identifiers were added to individual cDNA molecules. Each CDR3 protein gets one entry after TCRdb re-called the 5' RACE reads with MiXCR. The table lists some 19,000 distinct CDR3 sequences, about 4% of them singletons. The sequence derives from an adult who was a healthcare worker with PCR-confirmed SARS-CoV-2 infection or an uninfected control (not recorded which). The chain links TRBV20-1 to TRBJ2-2; D uncertain. The sequenced material came from whole blood. In DNA form, the CDR3 reads TGCAGTGCCCGAGGCGGGGAGCTGTTTTTT. Its translation is CSARGGELFF.